The 30 T cell receptor beta chains given below trace back to one sample, sequenced in a study of neurological immune-mediated disorders. TCRdb called the 5' RACE reads again in MiXCR, with one record for every CDR3 protein. The table has around 50,000 distinct CDR3 sequences, roughly 26% seen once. The sequenced material came from PBMCs. The source of these receptors is a woman in her 70s in good health.

This clonotype was counted at least ten times. The gene calls are TRBV12-3 or TRBV12-4 and TRBJ2-3; D gene uncertain. CDR3 length equals 13 residues. Trimming stripped 3 bases from V and 2 bases from J, with 6 bases between. The CDR3 bases are TGTGCCAGCAGTTTCGGCTACACAGATACGCAGTATTTT. Translated, it gives CASSFGYTDTQYF.

This clonotype was counted ten times or more. The chain employs TRBV20-1 and TRBJ1-6; possible D gene TRBD1, 6 bases. The V gene lost 0 bases and the J gene lost 9 bases, with 12 bases spanning the gap. This CDR3 contains 14 residues. Germline assignment: CDR1 DFQATT and CDR2 SNEGSKA (reference sequence). Here the CDR3 reads CSARDRTGFSPLHF. In DNA, the CDR3 is TGCAGTGCTAGAGATCGAACAGGGTTTTCACCCCTCCACTTT.

In its sample, this clonotype was seen many times. The V and J genes are TRBV14 and TRBJ2-7, with a weak D call TRBD1 (6 bases). The CDR3 runs 15 residues. Germline V gives CDR1 SGHDN, CDR2 FVKESK. The V and J ends lost 4 bases and 3 bases respectively, with 16 bases between them. CDR3 DNA: TGTGCCAGCAGCCGAACCGGGACACGTCTCTACGAGCAGTACTTC. Protein product: CASSRTGTRLYEQYF. The full variable domain, with the rest looked up from reference TRBV14 and TRBJ2-7, is EAGVTQFPSHSVIEKGQTVTLRCDPISGHDNLYWYRRVMGKEIKFLLHFVKESKQDESGMPNNRFLAERTGGTYSTLKVQPAELEDSGVYFCASSRTGTRLYEQYFGPGTRLTVT.

This clonotype was seen at least ten times. The rearrangement links TRBV5-5 to TRBJ2-1, with 8 bases lining up with TRBD1. The ends lost 5 bases at V and 4 bases at J; junction bases unmatched: 8. In germline, CDR1 is SGHKS, CDR2 YYEKEE (reference sequence). The CDR3 length is 15 residues. The CDR3 sequence is CASSSQGAAYNEQFF. The CDR3, as DNA: TGTGCCAGCAGTTCGCAGGGGGCGGCTTACAATGAGCAGTTCTTC.

Many counts were recorded for this clonotype. The V call is TRBV10-3, the J call TRBJ2-7; maybe TRBD2 (6 bases). Trimming left V 0 bases short and J 6 bases short, with 6 bases between. From germline, CDR1 is ENHRY and CDR2 SYGVKD. The CDR3 has 12 residues. Here the CDR3 DNA reads TGTGCCATCAGTGAGTCCGGGGGCGAGCAGTACTTC. Residues: CAISESGGEQYF.

Many counts were recorded for this clonotype. CDR3 coding DNA: TGTGCCAGCAGTTACGGACCTGAGACCCAGTACTTC. Translation: CASSYGPETQYF. This chain links TRBV6-6 with TRBJ2-5; D call uncertain. Trimming took off 2 bases at V and 5 bases at J, with 6 bases between the two ends. Germline assignment: CDR1 MNHNY and CDR2 SVGAGI (reference sequence). There are 12 residues in the CDR3.

Ten or more counts support this clonotype. The V gene is TRBV7-9, the J gene TRBJ2-1, with 7 nucleotides matching TRBD2. Per germline, CDR1 SEHNR and CDR2 FQNEAQ (reference sequence). V was pared by 5 bases and J by 5 bases, with 9 bases of the junction left unmatched. The CDR3 loop spans 15 amino acids. The CDR3 DNA sequence: TGTGCCAGCAGCAATGTGGGGGGGAGGGACAATGAGCAGTTCTTC. Amino acid sequence: CASSNVGGRDNEQFF.

This sequence joins TRBV12-3 or TRBV12-4 and TRBJ2-3; possibly TRBD2 for D (6 bases). The CDR3 sequence is 17 residues long. V was cut by 2 bases and J by 0 bases, with 15 bases left in between. The CDR3 DNA follows: TGTGCCAGCAGTTTACTCCCCCCTAGCGAAAGCACAGATACGCAGTATTTT. It yields the protein CASSLLPPSESTDTQYF.

About this clonotype: One end of the junction does not line up with germline, which may come from a read error. The V gene is TRBV24-1, the J gene TRBJ2-1; D might be TRBD2 (5 bases). Per the germline V gene, CDR1 is KGHDR and CDR2 is SFDVKD. The CDR3 contains 13 residues. CDR3 sequence: CATSLADYSEQFF. DNA of the CDR3: TGTGCCACCAGTCTAGCCGACTACAGTGAGCAGTTCTTC.

This clonotype was recorded at least ten times. The CDR3 sequence: CASSLEFGDTQYF. In DNA, the CDR3 is TGCGCCAGCAGCTTGGAGTTTGGAGATACGCAGTATTTT. This sequence joins TRBV5-1 and TRBJ2-3; D is unresolved. This CDR3 spans 13 amino acids. With 0 bases removed from V and 5 bases from J, the gap between germline ends came to 7 bases. Germline V gene lookup returns CDR1 SGHRS and CDR2 YFSETQ.

This chain links TRBV7-2 with TRBJ2-2; D uncertain. Per germline, CDR1 SGHTA and CDR2 FQGNSA. V dropped 1 base and J dropped 9 bases, with 6 bases sitting between them. The CDR3 is 12 residues long. The CDR3 protein is CASSLVVRELFF. The CDR3 DNA follows: TGTGCCAGCAGCTTAGTAGTCCGGGAGCTGTTTTTT.

This clonotype was recorded at least ten times. V usage is TRBV5-1 and J usage is TRBJ2-5, with no clear D. CDR1 SGHRS and CDR2 YFSETQ come from the germline V gene. This CDR3 is built from 14 residues. Deletions cut 2 bases from V and 4 bases from J, with 12 bases between. DNA of the CDR3: TGCGCCAGCAGCTTATTACTGCAGCTAGAGACCCAGTACTTC. This gives the protein CASSLLLQLETQYF.

This clonotype was detected many times. The CDR3 spells CASRVGGQGRYNEQFF. The CDR3 nucleotides read TGTGCCAGCAGGGTAGGGGGACAGGGGCGTTACAATGAGCAGTTCTTC. The chain has TRBV6-2 or TRBV6-3 and TRBJ2-1; 10 nucleotides line up with TRBD1. Germline assignment: CDR1 MNHEY and CDR2 SVGEGT. This CDR3 has 16 amino acids. V shed 6 bases, J shed 4 bases, and the junction held 9 bases outside the gene matches.

This clonotype is categorized as large. The V gene is TRBV5-1, the J gene TRBJ2-7, with unresolved D. The CDR3 extends over 14 amino acids. Germline V lookup: CDR1 SGHRS, CDR2 YFSETQ. Trimming took off 0 bases at V and 1 base at J, with 8 bases between the two ends. The CDR3: CASSLDYPSYEQYF. The CDR3 DNA follows: TGCGCCAGCAGCTTGGATTATCCATCCTACGAGCAGTACTTC. Filled out from reference TRBV5-1 and TRBJ2-7, the complete variable domain reads KAGVTQTPRYLIKTRGQQVTLSCSPISGHRSVSWYQQTPGQGLQFLFEYFSETQRNKGNFPGRFSGRQFSNSRSEMNVSTLELGDSALYLCASSLDYPSYEQYFGPGTRLTVT.

This clonotype was picked up many times. This sequence joins TRBV7-2 and TRBJ2-7, with TRBD2 identical over 12 bases. Trimming took 5 bases from V and 5 from J; bases not matched to a gene: 13. Per the germline V gene, CDR1 is SGHTA and CDR2 is FQGNSA. CDR3 length equals 17 residues. The CDR3 region has the DNA TGTGCCAGCAGCATCTCCCTAGCGGGAGGGCTATTAAACGAGCAGTACTTC. This sequence encodes CASSISLAGGLLNEQYF.

This clonotype was observed many times. The gene calls are TRBV5-1 and TRBJ2-7; TRBD2 is a possible D gene (6 bases). The V end was cut by 0 bases, the J end by 7 bases, with 17 bases between. Germline lookup yields CDR1 SGHRS and CDR2 YFSETQ. The CDR3 is made up of 15 amino acids. CDR3: CASSLAGTAQEEQYF. DNA of the CDR3: TGCGCCAGCAGCTTGGCCGGGACTGCTCAAGAAGAGCAGTACTTC.

This clonotype was picked up many times. V and J are TRBV11-2 and TRBJ1-6; 11 bases are a match to TRBD1. Germline V lookup: CDR1 SGHAT, CDR2 FQNNGV. This CDR3 is built from 15 residues. With V trimmed by 5 bases and J by 9 bases, 6 bases remained unmatched. The CDR3 nucleotides read TGTGCCAGCAGCGGGAGGGGGACAGGGGGTTCACCCCTCCACTTT. This encodes CASSGRGTGGSPLHF.

By sample fraction, this clonotype is large (0.1 to 1%). The chain joins TRBV12-3 or TRBV12-4 to TRBJ1-1, with D maybe TRBD1 (6 bases). The CDR3 sequence is 14 residues long. Trimming stripped 2 bases from V and 5 bases from J, with 12 bases between. CDR3 DNA sequence: TGTGCCAGCAGTTTACTGGGGGCAGGTACTGAAGCTTTCTTT. Translated, it gives CASSLLGAGTEAFF.

The table lists this clonotype with many counts. The chain uses TRBV9 and TRBJ2-7; 12 nucleotides align to TRBD1. The V gene's germline CDR1 is SGDLS and CDR2 YYNGEE. CDR3 size: 14 residues. V gave up 4 bases and J gave up 5 bases; unmatched junction bases: 4. CDR3 sequence (DNA): TGTGCCAGCAGCAAGGGACAGGGGGCTAACGAGCAGTACTTC. It codes for CASSKGQGANEQYF.

The V and J genes are TRBV30 and TRBJ1-3; D ambiguous. The CDR3 has 13 residues. CDR1 and CDR2 from the germline V gene are GTSNPN and SVGIG (reference sequence). The V end was cut by 8 bases, the J end by 2 bases, with 13 bases between. CDR3 region: CALTTETGNTIYF. For the CDR3, the DNA is TGTGCCCTCACGACCGAGACTGGAAACACCATATATTTT. Complete variable domain (other parts from reference TRBV30 and TRBJ1-3): SQTIHQWPATLVQPVGSPLSLECTVEGTSNPNLYWYRQAAGRGLQLLFYSVGIGQISSEVPQNLSASRPQDRQFILSSKKLLLSDSGFYLCALTTETGNTIYFGEGSWLTVV.

At least ten counts were recorded for this clonotype. This rearrangement joins TRBV28 to TRBJ2-1; 10 bases are a match to TRBD2. V gave up 5 bases and J gave up 9 bases; unmatched junction bases: 13. Germline V gives CDR1 MDHEN, CDR2 SYDVKM. This CDR3 has 16 amino acids. CDR3 sequence: CASSPTRLAGEGEQFF. The CDR3 DNA is TGTGCCAGCAGTCCTACTCGGCTAGCGGGAGAGGGTGAGCAGTTCTTC.

V gene TRBV20-1 combines with J gene TRBJ2-3, with 15 bases lining up with TRBD2. The length of the CDR3 is 17 residues. CDR1 is DFQATT, CDR2 SNEGSKA, per germline (reference sequence). The V segment lost 2 bases and the J segment 2 bases; nucleotides outside the gene matches: 5. The CDR3 DNA follows: TGCAGTGCTAGATGGACTAGCGGGAGGGTCCACACAGATACGCAGTATTTT. Translated: CSARWTSGRVHTDTQYF.

This clonotype was seen ten or more times. The chain carries TRBV6-2 or TRBV6-3 and TRBJ2-1; 7 bases line up with TRBD2. The V and J ends lost 8 bases and 4 bases, in that order; junction bases with no gene match: 2. The CDR3 contains 12 residues. CDR1 is MNHEY, CDR2 SVGEGT, per germline. The CDR3 spells CASGLVYNEQFF. CDR3 DNA: TGTGCCAGCGGACTAGTATACAATGAGCAGTTCTTC.

This clonotype was counted many times. The chain employs TRBV6-6 and TRBJ2-1; D is undetermined. The CDR3 length is 15 residues. Germline V gene sequence: CDR1 MNHNY, CDR2 SVGAGI (reference sequence). V lost 0 bases, J lost 3 bases, and 9 bases lay in between. The CDR3 is CASSYSNPIYNEQFF. The CDR3 nucleotides are TGTGCCAGCAGTTACTCTAACCCTATCTACAATGAGCAGTTCTTC.

V and J are TRBV7-2 and TRBJ2-7; 7 nucleotides agree with TRBD1. V was clipped by 5 bases and J by 3 bases; unmatched bases: 4. CDR1 and CDR2 (germline): SGHTA, FQGNSA. The CDR3 is 13 residues long. This CDR3 reads CASSPTGYYEQYF. The CDR3 DNA follows: TGTGCCAGCAGCCCGACAGGGTACTACGAGCAGTACTTC.

This clonotype was counted ten times or more. The genes are TRBV7-2 and TRBJ2-1; 10 bases agree with TRBD2. The germline V gene encodes CDR1 SGHTA and CDR2 FQGNSA. The V gene end was trimmed by 1 base and the J gene end by 2 bases; junction bases not matched to a gene: 2. The CDR3 runs to 16 residues. CDR3 in DNA: TGTGCCAGCAGCTTAGTGGGGACTAGCGCCTACAATGAGCAGTTCTTC. It encodes CASSLVGTSAYNEQFF. Filled out from reference TRBV7-2 and TRBJ2-1, the complete variable domain reads GAGVSQSPSNKVTEKGKDVELRCDPISGHTALYWYRQSLGQGLEFLIYFQGNSAPDKSGLPSDRFSAERTGGSVSTLTIQRTQQEDSAVYLCASSLVGTSAYNEQFFGPGTRLTVL.

This clonotype was picked up many times. The chain is built from TRBV10-3 and TRBJ2-5, with TRBD2 as a possible D gene (6 bases). Trimming stripped 2 bases from V and 5 bases from J, with 9 bases between. Looked up from germline, CDR1 is ENHRY and CDR2 is SYGVKD. The CDR3 has 13 amino acids. The CDR3 region is CAISEGGPETQYF. The CDR3 DNA reads TGTGCCATCAGTGAGGGAGGGCCGGAGACCCAGTACTTC.

Comments on this clonotype: This clone may be a read error of a much larger clone one base away. The CDR3 sequence: CANSLTSSTGELFF. CDR3 nucleotides: TGCGCCAACAGCTTGACTAGTTCTACCGGGGAGCTGTTTTTT. The rearrangement joins TRBV5-1 to TRBJ2-2; tentative D call: TRBD2 (6 bases). The length of the CDR3 is 14 residues. Germline V CDR1 and CDR2: SGHRS, YFSETQ. Variable domain in full (rest from reference TRBV5-1 and TRBJ2-2): KAGVTQTPRYLIKTRGQQVTLSCSPISGHRSVSWYQQTPGQGLQFLFEYFSETQRNKGNFPGRFSGRQFSNSRSEMNVSTLELGDSALYLCANSLTSSTGELFFGEGSRLTVL.

The genes are TRBV10-3 and TRBJ1-4; D is ambiguous. The V end lost 6 bases, the J end lost 4 bases, and 15 bases lay between the germline ends. CDR1 ENHRY and CDR2 SYGVKD come from the germline V gene. CDR3 size: 15 residues. In DNA form, the CDR3 reads TGTGCCATCAGGAGGGAACTAGTTGTTAATGAAAAACTGTTTTTT. The encoded protein is CAIRRELVVNEKLFF.

The chain joins TRBV7-7 to TRBJ2-1, with a weak D call TRBD1 (5 bases). This CDR3 has 13 amino acids. Germline CDR1 reads SSHAT; CDR2 reads FNYEAQ (reference sequence). Trimming left V 5 bases short and J 10 bases short, with 15 bases between. The CDR3 DNA is TGTGCCAGCAGCCCCGTGGGGCGAGAAGAGCAGTTCTTC. Its translation is CASSPVGREEQFF.